This is a list of T cell receptor beta chains from one sample in a study of T cell responses to AZD1222 COVID-19 vaccine. Assay used: immunoSEQ multiplex PCR; TCRdb lists only in-frame clones, some missing. The table records some 90,000 clones, roughly nine tenths of them present only once. This material consisted of peripheral blood, taken 28 days after the second AZD1222 dose. Source of these receptors: an adult who received the AZD1222 COVID-19 vaccine. CDR3s leave out the opening cysteine and the closing phenylalanine or tryptophan. The order of the fields is CDR3 length, V gene, J gene, D gene, CDR3 protein. D genes are given only for firm matches.

cdr3_length: 12
v_call: TRBV3-1/TRBV3-2
j_call: TRBJ1-2
d_call: .
cdr3_aa: ASSLYSGNYGYT

cdr3_length: 11
v_call: TRBV2
j_call: TRBJ1-3
d_call: .
cdr3_aa: ASKGDTGNTIY

cdr3_length: 10
v_call: TRBV24-1
j_call: TRBJ2-3
d_call: .
cdr3_aa: ATSDSTDTQY

cdr3_length: 11
v_call: TRBV2
j_call: TRBJ2-7
d_call: TRBD1
cdr3_aa: ASSEQGDYEQY

cdr3_length: 14
v_call: TRBV19
j_call: TRBJ1-1
d_call: TRBD1
cdr3_aa: ASSPARQGMNTEAF

cdr3_length: 13
v_call: TRBV9
j_call: TRBJ2-2
d_call: .
cdr3_aa: ASSGVMGGTGELF

cdr3_length: 15
v_call: TRBV13
j_call: TRBJ2-3
d_call: TRBD2
cdr3_aa: ASSPRLAGGFTDTQY

cdr3_length: 13
v_call: TRBV5-1
j_call: TRBJ1-4
d_call: TRBD1
cdr3_aa: ASSLATGGNEKLF

cdr3_length: 11
v_call: TRBV5-1
j_call: TRBJ2-7
d_call: TRBD1
cdr3_aa: ASSPGQGNEQY

cdr3_length: 11
v_call: TRBV20-1
j_call: TRBJ2-2
d_call: .
cdr3_aa: SASLERSGELF

cdr3_length: 11
v_call: TRBV14
j_call: TRBJ1-2
d_call: .
cdr3_aa: ASSQEVAYGYT

cdr3_length: 12
v_call: TRBV2
j_call: TRBJ1-2
d_call: TRBD1
cdr3_aa: ASSPDRGIYGYT

cdr3_length: 13
v_call: TRBV19
j_call: TRBJ1-5
d_call: TRBD1
cdr3_aa: ASSSSGGVGQPQH

cdr3_length: 15
v_call: TRBV5-5
j_call: TRBJ2-7
d_call: .
cdr3_aa: ASSPGRGGPLSYEQY

cdr3_length: 11
v_call: TRBV7-8
j_call: TRBJ1-5
d_call: .
cdr3_aa: ASSLFSDQPQH

cdr3_length: 13
v_call: TRBV7-9
j_call: TRBJ1-2
d_call: TRBD1
cdr3_aa: ASSLGTGRYYGYT

cdr3_length: 13
v_call: TRBV27
j_call: TRBJ1-2
d_call: TRBD1
cdr3_aa: ASSFRPGQGAGYT

cdr3_length: 15
v_call: TRBV6-1
j_call: TRBJ1-6
d_call: .
cdr3_aa: ASSDRWAGTVHSPLH

cdr3_length: 14
v_call: TRBV19
j_call: TRBJ1-5
d_call: TRBD1
cdr3_aa: ASSSRGSYSNQPQH

cdr3_length: 13
v_call: TRBV6-4
j_call: TRBJ2-3
d_call: TRBD2
cdr3_aa: ASSDSSGGADTQY

cdr3_length: 11
v_call: TRBV12-3/TRBV12-4
j_call: TRBJ1-2
d_call: TRBD1
cdr3_aa: ASSLDRNYGYT

cdr3_length: 13
v_call: TRBV3-1/TRBV3-2
j_call: TRBJ1-6
d_call: TRBD1
cdr3_aa: ASSQGNGQDSPLH

cdr3_length: 13
v_call: TRBV5-1
j_call: TRBJ2-7
d_call: TRBD1
cdr3_aa: ASSFAGQGVYEQY

cdr3_length: 13
v_call: TRBV7-2
j_call: TRBJ2-1
d_call: TRBD1
cdr3_aa: ASSLGTGGMREQF

cdr3_length: 11
v_call: TRBV11-1
j_call: TRBJ1-2
d_call: .
cdr3_aa: ASSFAAGGGYT

cdr3_length: 13
v_call: TRBV6-5
j_call: TRBJ1-5
d_call: TRBD1
cdr3_aa: ASRRGQGYNQPQH

cdr3_length: 14
v_call: TRBV5-1
j_call: TRBJ1-4
d_call: TRBD1
cdr3_aa: ASSPGQLATNEKLF

cdr3_length: 13
v_call: TRBV5-1
j_call: TRBJ1-4
d_call: .
cdr3_aa: ASSRDGATNEKLF

cdr3_length: 13
v_call: TRBV11-2
j_call: TRBJ2-7
d_call: TRBD2
cdr3_aa: ASSYSGEISYEQY

cdr3_length: 13
v_call: TRBV7-2
j_call: TRBJ1-5
d_call: .
cdr3_aa: ASSRRGGRNQPQH

cdr3_length: 12
v_call: TRBV29-1
j_call: TRBJ1-2
d_call: .
cdr3_aa: SVEPQETNYGYT

cdr3_length: 14
v_call: TRBV6-1
j_call: TRBJ2-7
d_call: .
cdr3_aa: ASSEALTGASYEQY

cdr3_length: 13
v_call: TRBV6-5
j_call: TRBJ1-2
d_call: .
cdr3_aa: ASRPLGRGDYGYT

cdr3_length: 14
v_call: TRBV9
j_call: TRBJ1-1
d_call: TRBD1
cdr3_aa: ASSVVDTGVGTEAF

cdr3_length: 14
v_call: TRBV5-1
j_call: TRBJ1-1
d_call: TRBD1
cdr3_aa: ASSKTGQGAITEAF

cdr3_length: 14
v_call: TRBV28
j_call: TRBJ1-2
d_call: TRBD1
cdr3_aa: ASSFVPGTGNGGYT

cdr3_length: 12
v_call: TRBV5-1
j_call: TRBJ2-5
d_call: .
cdr3_aa: ASSHGQTEETQY

cdr3_length: 12
v_call: TRBV5-1
j_call: TRBJ2-2
d_call: .
cdr3_aa: ASSLAQGTGELF

cdr3_length: 11
v_call: TRBV6-5
j_call: TRBJ1-5
d_call: .
cdr3_aa: ASSLGERQPQH

cdr3_length: 13
v_call: TRBV6-5
j_call: TRBJ2-1
d_call: .
cdr3_aa: ASERTSGWGNEQF

cdr3_length: 14
v_call: TRBV6-5
j_call: TRBJ1-4
d_call: .
cdr3_aa: ASSYSYSEANEKLF

cdr3_length: 9
v_call: TRBV2
j_call: TRBJ2-5
d_call: .
cdr3_aa: ASSGKETQY

cdr3_length: 9
v_call: TRBV2
j_call: TRBJ2-1
d_call: .
cdr3_aa: ANPGFDEQF

cdr3_length: 13
v_call: TRBV3-1/TRBV3-2
j_call: TRBJ1-4
d_call: .
cdr3_aa: ASSPSGGFGEKLF

cdr3_length: 14
v_call: TRBV2
j_call: TRBJ1-2
d_call: .
cdr3_aa: ASSEVGRARNYGYT

cdr3_length: 14
v_call: TRBV14
j_call: TRBJ1-6
d_call: .
cdr3_aa: ASSQGIRAANSPLH

cdr3_length: 13
v_call: TRBV4-1
j_call: TRBJ2-1
d_call: TRBD2
cdr3_aa: ASSHPRTRYNEQF

cdr3_length: 9
v_call: TRBV28
j_call: TRBJ1-2
d_call: .
cdr3_aa: ASWNQYGYT

cdr3_length: 12
v_call: TRBV9
j_call: TRBJ1-2
d_call: .
cdr3_aa: ASSVGDGSYGYT

cdr3_length: 16
v_call: TRBV5-1
j_call: TRBJ2-3
d_call: TRBD2
cdr3_aa: ASSSKALAGGPRDTQY

cdr3_length: 10
v_call: TRBV3-1/TRBV3-2
j_call: TRBJ2-7
d_call: .
cdr3_aa: ASRAGPNEQY

cdr3_length: 13
v_call: TRBV11-2
j_call: TRBJ2-3
d_call: TRBD1
cdr3_aa: ASSSTPQGADTQY

cdr3_length: 12
v_call: TRBV27
j_call: TRBJ2-5
d_call: .
cdr3_aa: ASKLNGGGETQY

cdr3_length: 12
v_call: TRBV2
j_call: TRBJ2-7
d_call: TRBD1
cdr3_aa: ASRRGQGIGEQY

cdr3_length: 12
v_call: TRBV19
j_call: TRBJ2-2
d_call: .
cdr3_aa: ASSMQGPTGELF